The 17 T cell receptor beta chains presented below share a single source sample, sequenced in a study of blood T cell repertoires in COVID-19. Clones were sequenced by immunoSEQ multiplex PCR, and TCRdb holds only the in-frame ones, with some missing. The repertoire holds under 250,000 clones, with roughly nine tenths as singletons. The specimen sequenced was peripheral blood. The receptors were gathered from a man aged 40-50 years with acute or convalescent COVID-19.

The rearrangement links TRBV27 to TRBJ2-7, with 7 bases lining up with TRBD2. The V gene end was trimmed by 6 bases and the J gene end by 5 bases; junction bases not matched to a gene: 13. This CDR3 has 15 amino acids. CDR1 is MNHEY, CDR2 SMNVEV, per germline (reference sequence). The CDR3 reads CASRAPASGNHEQYF. Here the CDR3 DNA reads TGTGCCAGCAGGGCGCCCGCGAGCGGGAACCACGAGCAGTACTTC.

The rearrangement links TRBV30 to TRBJ2-2; D not resolved. The CDR3 loop spans 13 amino acids. Trimming took off 2 bases at V and 1 base at J, with 5 bases between the two ends. In germline, CDR1 is GTSNPN, CDR2 SVGIG (reference sequence). The CDR3 is CAWSSGNTGELFF. DNA of the CDR3: TGTGCCTGGAGTTCCGGGAACACCGGGGAGCTGTTTTTT.

The chain combines TRBV20-1 with TRBJ2-7, with 7 bases matching TRBD1. The germline CDR1 and CDR2 sequences are DFQATT and SNEGSKA (reference sequence). This CDR3 contains 13 residues. V lost 3 bases and J lost 3; bases outside the gene matches: 5. The CDR3 DNA reads as TGCAGTGCTAGTGGACAGGCTGGCTACGAGCAGTACTTC. Its translation: CSASGQAGYEQYF.

The chain employs TRBV19 and TRBJ2-3, with 11 positions matching TRBD2. The length of the CDR3 is 15 residues. The trim removed 8 bases at V and 6 bases at J, leaving 10 bases unmatched. The germline CDR1 and CDR2 sequences are LNHDA and SQIVND (reference sequence). CDR3 sequence: CASSGTSGSMDTQYF. CDR3 coding DNA: TGTGCCAGTTCCGGGACTAGCGGTTCAATGGATACGCAGTATTTT.

This chain joins TRBV4-1 and TRBJ1-3; the D gene is possibly TRBD1 (5 bases). This CDR3 spans 19 amino acids. Germline assignment: CDR1 MGHRA and CDR2 YSYEKL. V lost 2 bases to trimming and J lost 0 bases, with 20 bases between them. The CDR3 nucleotides are TGCGCCAGCAGCCAAAGGGAACCAGGGCCAGCGAGCTCTGGAAACACCATATATTTT. Translation gives CASSQREPGPASSGNTIYF.

The J gene is TRBJ1-1, the V gene TRBV18; 7 bases are shared with TRBD1. The CDR3 loop spans 16 amino acids. Germline CDR1 and CDR2: KGHSH and LQKENI. The junction had 10 bases not matched to a gene; V was cut back by 6 bases and J by 0 bases. This chain's CDR3 is CASSRESGTVNTEAFF. For the CDR3, the DNA is TGTGCCAGCTCGCGCGAATCCGGGACAGTGAACACTGAAGCTTTCTTT.

The chain is built from TRBV21-1 and TRBJ1-3; the table's D call TRBD1 went unverified against the DNA. TRBV21-1 is labeled a pseudogene. The CDR3 is 13 amino acids. Written as DNA, the CDR3 is TGTGCCAGCAGCGGGGCTCCGGGAAACACCATATATTTT. It translates to CASSGAPGNTIYF.

The chain carries TRBV27 and TRBJ2-2; D remains ambiguous. This CDR3 has 14 residues. V was trimmed by 2 bases and J by 7 bases, leaving 11 bases between them. CDR1 MNHEY and CDR2 SMNVEV come from the germline V gene (reference sequence). CDR3 sequence reads: CASSLIVSVGELFF. DNA for the CDR3: TGTGCCAGCAGTTTAATAGTTTCGGTCGGGGAGCTGTTTTTT.

This rearrangement joins TRBV29-1 to TRBJ2-7, with D possibly being TRBD2 (5 bases). CDR3 length: 17 residues. The V and J ends lost 0 bases and 1 base respectively, with 19 bases between them. Germline V lookup: CDR1 SQVTM, CDR2 ANQGSEA. The CDR3 reads CSVEDVGPGAESYEQYF. DNA of the CDR3: TGCAGCGTTGAAGATGTGGGCCCAGGAGCGGAATCCTACGAGCAGTACTTC.

The J gene is TRBJ2-7, the V gene TRBV5-5, with TRBD1 matching over 9 bases. V gave up 0 bases and J gave up 5 bases; unmatched junction bases: 9. The CDR3 extends over 16 amino acids. CDR1 is SGHKS and CDR2 is YYEKEE in the germline V gene (reference sequence). The CDR3 nucleotides read TGTGCCAGCAGCTTGGTCCCGGGACAGGGAACCAACGAGCAGTACTTC. This codes for CASSLVPGQGTNEQYF.

The chain couples TRBV10-1 to TRBJ2-7; possible D gene TRBD2, 7 bases. This CDR3 contains 16 residues. The germline V and J ends were trimmed by 4 bases and 7 bases, with 23 bases remaining between them. Germline V CDR1 and CDR2: WNHNN, SYGVQD (reference sequence). CDR3 in amino acids: CASSGREGGGYTEQYF. CDR3 DNA sequence: TGCGCCAGCAGTGGAAGAGAGGGGGGGGGATACACGGAGCAGTACTTC.

This clone has more than one count but fewer than ten. This rearrangement joins TRBV5-1 to TRBJ1-2, with a tentative D call TRBD1 (6 bases). CDR1 is SGHRS and CDR2 is YFSETQ in the germline V gene. The CDR3 runs 16 residues. Trimming removed 4 bases at V and 9 bases at J, with 25 bases between. The DNA of the CDR3 is TGCGCCAGCAGCCCTTCCTCCGTGGGGACACGCCGGAGCTACACCTTC. Translated, it gives CASSPSSVGTRRSYTF.

V usage is TRBV19 and J usage is TRBJ2-3; 10 bases are shared with TRBD1. The CDR3 has 14 residues. After removal of 7 bases from V and 3 bases from J, the junction contained 4 bases not matched to a gene. The germline gives CDR1 LNHDA, CDR2 SQIVND (reference sequence). The CDR3 here is CASTPGQGTDTQYF. The CDR3 nucleotides read TGTGCCAGTACCCCGGGACAGGGGACAGATACGCAGTATTTT.

This chain uses TRBV5-5 with TRBJ2-5; perhaps TRBD2 as D (7 bases). Germline V CDR1 and CDR2: SGHKS, YYEKEE (reference sequence). The CDR3 runs 17 residues. V shed 2 bases and J shed 7 bases, with 24 bases lying between them. CDR3 sequence reads: CASSLPTAGAYQGTQYF. For the CDR3, the DNA is TGTGCCAGCAGCTTACCTACCGCGGGGGCCTATCAGGGGACCCAGTACTTC.

V is TRBV29-1 and J is TRBJ1-4; D is possibly TRBD1 (6 bases). The V and J ends lost 4 bases and 6 bases respectively, with 12 bases between them. Germline V gene sequence: CDR1 SQVTM, CDR2 ANQGSEA. This CDR3 region has 13 residues. CDR3 sequence: CSVVGAGHEKLFF. CDR3 bases: TGCAGCGTTGTGGGGGCGGGCCATGAAAAACTGTTTTTT.

V usage is TRBV4-3 and J usage is TRBJ1-4; D ambiguous. Germline V gives CDR1 LGHNA, CDR2 YSLEER. Trimming shortened V by 0 bases and J by 0 bases, and 8 bases separated the two germline ends. The CDR3 sequence is 16 residues long. This CDR3 is CASSQEWQTTNEKLFF. The CDR3 nucleotides are TGCGCCAGCAGCCAAGAATGGCAGACAACTAATGAAAAACTGTTTTTT.

The V call is TRBV14, the J call TRBJ2-7; 10 nucleotides agree with TRBD2. This CDR3 contains 14 residues. With 4 bases clipped from V and 6 bases from J, the junction kept 6 bases outside the gene matches. Looked up from germline, CDR1 is SGHDN and CDR2 is FVKESK. CDR3 residues: CASSLPGLALEQYF. CDR3 sequence (DNA): TGTGCCAGCAGCCTCCCGGGACTAGCGCTCGAGCAGTACTTC.